Included here is one TCR beta chain sequence, with context. Seattle patients were enrolled while actively infected and followed longitudinally. This sample is part of a study of blood T cell repertoires in COVID-19. TCRdb keeps only in-frame clones here, not all; method: immunoSEQ multiplex PCR. The data show around 180,000 clones, more than 80% seen once. This CDR3 has 14 residues. The V gene's germline CDR1 is MGHRA and CDR2 YSYEKL. With 1 base removed from V and 8 bases from J, the gap between germline ends came to 12 bases. Sequencing was carried out using peripheral blood. This clonotype originated in a woman older than 75 with COVID-19, enrolled during active disease. The chain links TRBV4-1 to TRBJ2-1; maybe TRBD2 (5 bases). The CDR3 DNA sequence: TGCGCCAGCAGCCAAGGTGTTAGCGACGATGAGCAGTTCTTC. Protein product: CASSQGVSDDEQFF.